Below, 25 T cell receptor beta chains from the same sample are listed, as sequenced in a study of T cell changes during pregnancy in multiple sclerosis. Here immunoSEQ multiplex PCR was the method, and the copy in TCRdb shows in-frame clones only, minus some. Of 75,000 to 95,000 clones listed, roughly 92% are singletons. The source material was peripheral blood, sampled after pregnancy. The source of these receptors is a female donor with multiple sclerosis, enrolled in a pregnancy study.

This chain uses TRBV6-4 with TRBJ2-3; 7 bases match TRBD2. V trimming: 2 bases; J trimming: 0 bases; junction bases outside the gene matches: 2. Germline CDR1 and CDR2: MRHNA and SNTAGT. CDR3 length: 15 amino acids. The CDR3 spells CASSDGRASTDTQYF. The CDR3 DNA reads as TGTGCCAGCAGTGACGGGAGGGCTAGCACAGATACGCAGTATTTT.

The rearrangement joins TRBV6-5 to TRBJ1-5; the D gene is possibly TRBD1 (5 bases). Trimming removed 5 bases from V and 7 bases from J, with 12 bases in between. CDR3 length: 13 amino acids. Looked up from germline, CDR1 is MNHEY and CDR2 is SVGAGI. The chain's CDR3 is CASSRGIWQPQHF. The CDR3 DNA sequence: TGTGCCAGCAGTCGGGGGATCTGGCAGCCCCAGCATTTT.

V usage is TRBV29-1 and J usage is TRBJ1-1; D might be TRBD1 (5 bases). The germline gives CDR1 SQVTM, CDR2 ANQGSEA. V was pared by 6 bases and J by 6 bases, with 14 bases between. This CDR3 is 12 amino acids long. The CDR3 region is CSVGAGFPEAFF. The CDR3 DNA reads TGCAGCGTCGGAGCAGGGTTTCCTGAAGCTTTCTTT.

V is TRBV11-2 and J is TRBJ1-2; D uncertain. Germline CDR1 is SGHAT and CDR2 is FQNNGV. V shed 0 bases and J shed 8 bases, with 10 bases lying between them. The CDR3 has 13 residues. The DNA of the CDR3 is TGTGCCAGCAGCTTAGATTACCAGGCGGGCTACACCTTC. Protein: CASSLDYQAGYTF.

This clone was counted once. The V gene is TRBV28, the J gene TRBJ1-6, with D maybe TRBD1 (5 bases). Per the germline V gene, CDR1 is MDHEN and CDR2 is SYDVKM. The CDR3 extends over 13 amino acids. CDR3 sequence (DNA): TGTGTTGCCTCGGGAGGGGCTAATTCACCCCTCCACTTT. Its protein is CVASGGANSPLHF.

The chain links TRBV25-1 to TRBJ2-3; 12 nucleotides agree with TRBD2. Germline V gives CDR1 MGHDK, CDR2 SYGVNS. J lost 9 bases, V lost 2 bases, and 3 bases had no gene match. The CDR3 is made up of 14 amino acids. Here the CDR3 DNA reads TGTGCCAGCAGTGAACGCGGACTAGCGGGAACGCAGTATTTT. Translation: CASSERGLAGTQYF. Together with reference TRBV25-1 and TRBJ2-3, the CDR3 gives the full variable domain: EADIYQTPRYLVIGTGKKITLECSQTMGHDKMYWYQQDPGMELHLIHYSYGVNSTEKGDLSSESTVSRIRTEHFPLTLESARPSHTSQYLCASSERGLAGTQYFGPGTRLTVL.

The rearrangement uses TRBV6-1 and TRBJ2-7, with D unclear. CDR3 size: 13 residues. V lost 1 base to trimming and J lost 6 bases, with 10 bases between them. The germline CDR1 and CDR2 sequences are MNHNS and SASEGT. As DNA, the CDR3 is TGTGCCAGCAGTGAAGACTCTTCCGGCGAGCAGTACTTC. It is translated as CASSEDSSGEQYF.

The V gene is TRBV11-2, the J gene TRBJ2-1, with D possibly TRBD1 on 5 matching bases. V lost 5 bases and J lost 8, with 13 bases in between. This CDR3 has 13 residues. Per the germline V gene, CDR1 is SGHAT and CDR2 is FQNNGV. The DNA for the CDR3 is TGTGCCAGCAGCCAATGGAGCAGGGATGAGCAGTTCTTC. Residues: CASSQWSRDEQFF.

V gene TRBV7-2 combines with J gene TRBJ2-3; perhaps TRBD1 as D (6 bases). V was trimmed by 2 bases and J by 1 base, leaving 10 bases between them. CDR3 length equals 15 residues. Germline V gene lookup returns CDR1 SGHTA and CDR2 FQGNSA. Here the CDR3 reads CASSLSAGGTDTQYF. CDR3 bases: TGTGCCAGCAGCTTATCGGCAGGGGGCACAGATACGCAGTATTTT.

The V gene is TRBV30, the J gene TRBJ1-5; TRBD1 might be the D (6 bases). Trimming stripped 5 bases from V and 4 bases from J, with 15 bases between. The CDR3 has 14 residues. Germline assignment: CDR1 GTSNPN and CDR2 SVGIG (reference sequence). CDR3 sequence reads: CAWEARGGNQPQHF. CDR3 nucleotides: TGTGCCTGGGAGGCCCGAGGGGGAAATCAGCCCCAGCATTTT.

The rearrangement uses TRBV4-3 and TRBJ2-3; the D gene is possibly TRBD1 (6 bases). Germline V CDR1 and CDR2: LGHNA, YSLEER. The CDR3 consists of 13 residues. Trimming took 1 base from V and 5 from J, leaving 7 bases between them. This chain's CDR3 is CASSQGGLDTQYF. In nucleotides, the CDR3 is TGCGCCAGCAGCCAAGGGGGGCTAGATACGCAGTATTTT.

There are a few counts of this clone. V usage is TRBV4-2 and J usage is TRBJ2-1, with 9 nucleotides matching TRBD2. This CDR3 region has 15 residues. CDR1 is LGHNA and CDR2 is YNFKEQ in the germline V gene. The J segment lost 7 bases and the V segment lost 1 base, leaving 5 bases of the junction unmatched. This CDR3 is CASSQGSSGKNEQFF. CDR3 sequence (DNA): TGTGCCAGCAGCCAAGGGTCTAGCGGGAAAAATGAGCAGTTCTTC.

The chain joins TRBV5-6 to TRBJ1-5, with D maybe TRBD1 (5 bases). The V end lost 6 bases, the J end lost 5 bases, and 15 bases lay between the germline ends. The CDR3 has 14 residues. Germline CDR1 SGHDT, CDR2 YYEEEE. The DNA for the CDR3 is TGTGCCAGCACAAGGAGGGGTTTGGATCAGCCCCAGCATTTT. This translates into CASTRRGLDQPQHF.

The chain employs TRBV5-6 and TRBJ1-2; 7 bases align to TRBD1. This CDR3 is built from 14 residues. The germline CDR1 and CDR2 sequences are SGHDT and YYEEEE. After removal of 2 bases from V and 3 bases from J, the junction contained 4 bases not matched to a gene. Here the CDR3 DNA reads TGTGCCAGCAGCTTAAAAACAGGGGACTATGGCTACACCTTC. It translates to CASSLKTGDYGYTF.

This clone has just one count. The chain carries TRBV30 and TRBJ1-2; 8 positions agree with TRBD1. The CDR3 has 14 residues. CDR1 is GTSNPN and CDR2 is SVGIG in the germline V gene (reference sequence). Germline trimming cut 4 bases from V and 6 bases from J; bases unmatched to any gene: 10. The chain's CDR3 is CAWTPSDRENGYTF. CDR3 coding DNA: TGTGCCTGGACCCCGTCGGACAGGGAAAATGGCTACACCTTC.

This clone was seen only once. The chain employs TRBV29-1 and TRBJ2-7; a possible D gene is TRBD1 (6 bases). Trimming took 0 bases from V and 2 from J, leaving 14 bases between them. The germline CDR1 and CDR2 sequences are SQVTM and ANQGSEA. The CDR3 is made up of 15 amino acids. This chain's CDR3 is CSVEEEERGTYEQYF. The DNA for the CDR3 is TGCAGCGTTGAAGAAGAGGAAAGGGGGACCTACGAGCAGTACTTC.

The rearrangement joins TRBV30 to TRBJ1-1, with TRBD1 identical over 7 bases. Germline CDR1 and CDR2: GTSNPN and SVGIG (reference sequence). This CDR3 region has 12 residues. With V trimmed by 6 bases and J by 3 bases, 4 bases remained unmatched. The CDR3 DNA is TGTGCCTGTGACAGGGTCGACACTGAAGCTTTCTTT. This gives the protein CACDRVDTEAFF.

The rearrangement joins TRBV4-1 to TRBJ2-3, with 14 bases aligning to TRBD2. Germline-derived CDR1 and CDR2 are MGHRA and YSYEKL. Trimming removed 5 bases from V and 4 bases from J; junction bases left unmatched: 2. CDR3 length equals 15 residues. The DNA for the CDR3 is TGCGCCAGCAGCTCGGGACTAGCGGGAGCAGATACGCAGTATTTT. Amino acid sequence: CASSSGLAGADTQYF.

V gene TRBV5-6 combines with J gene TRBJ2-7; 7 positions agree with TRBD1. The V gene end was trimmed by 4 bases and the J gene end by 6 bases; junction bases not matched to a gene: 16. Germline-derived CDR1 and CDR2 are SGHDT and YYEEEE. The CDR3 covers 16 residues. The CDR3 sequence is CASSPTFRDRDSEQYF. The DNA of the CDR3 is TGTGCCAGCAGCCCAACCTTCCGGGACAGAGATTCCGAGCAGTACTTC.

The CDR3 DNA reads TGTGCCAGCAGTTACCCCTTGGGGACCGGAGGGGAAAAACTGTTTTTT. This encodes CASSYPLGTGGEKLFF. The chain carries TRBV6-6 and TRBJ1-4, with D maybe TRBD1 (5 bases). Trimming cost V 2 bases and J 8 bases, with 18 bases left between them. The CDR3 runs 16 residues. The germline gives CDR1 MNHNY, CDR2 SVGAGI (reference sequence).

The rearrangement links TRBV12-5 to TRBJ1-3; no reliable D call. The CDR3 covers 14 residues. V was shortened by 0 bases and J by 4 bases, with 7 bases between the two germline ends. Germline V CDR1 and CDR2: LGHNT, FRNRAP. DNA of the CDR3: TGTGCTAGTGGTTTGGTCTCCCTCGGAAACACCATATATTTT. This gives the protein CASGLVSLGNTIYF.

The V call is TRBV5-1, the J call TRBJ1-2; a possible D gene is TRBD1 (5 bases). This CDR3 contains 15 residues. V dropped 3 bases and J dropped 3 bases, with 15 bases sitting between them. The V gene's germline CDR1 is SGHRS and CDR2 YFSETQ. DNA for the CDR3: TGCGCCAGCAGCTCGGTAGAAGACAGAGACTATGGCTACACCTTC. This translates into CASSSVEDRDYGYTF.

The chain couples TRBV4-3 to TRBJ2-3, with TRBD1 identical over 7 bases. CDR1 is LGHNA, CDR2 YSLEER, per germline. Trimming removed 0 bases from V and 2 bases from J; junction bases left unmatched: 8. The CDR3 totals 17 residues. The CDR3 region is CASSQEGPRGYTDTQYF. CDR3 nucleotide sequence: TGCGCCAGCAGCCAAGAAGGCCCCAGGGGGTACACAGATACGCAGTATTTT.

V usage is TRBV6-1 and J usage is TRBJ2-4; D remains unclear. The V gene's germline CDR1 is MNHNS and CDR2 SASEGT. V was cut by 7 bases and J by 0 bases, with 4 bases left in between. The CDR3 runs to 12 residues. CDR3 amino acids: CASIQAKNIQYF. The CDR3 DNA reads as TGTGCCAGCATCCAAGCCAAAAACATTCAGTACTTC.

This clone came up once. The chain has TRBV5-4 and TRBJ2-2; 10 bases align to TRBD1. V lost 4 bases and J lost 3; bases outside the gene matches: 6. Germline V CDR1 and CDR2: SGHNT, YYREEE (reference sequence). The CDR3 is 16 amino acids. CDR3 sequence: CASSGRQGADTGELFF. CDR3 DNA: TGTGCCAGCAGCGGCCGACAGGGGGCGGACACCGGGGAGCTGTTTTTT.